This T cell receptor (beta chain) was sequenced in a study of blood T cell repertoires in COVID-19. As for the study in general: Sites across the United States, Italy and Spain contributed samples from acute and convalescent COVID-19. From T cells, B-cell-depleted T cells, or PBMCs came the material, which was cDNA or gDNA.

Per the original methods: Amplification of reference gene primers provided the estimated nucleated cell counts. Using immunoSEQ multiplex PCR, the repertoire was profiled, and TCRdb retains in-frame clones only, with some absent. D and trimming come from the DNA, and the V and J calls and clone size come from that table. The sample consists of roughly 340,000 clones, roughly 90% of them appearing once. Germline-derived CDR1 and CDR2 are SGHAT and FQNNGV. The V end lost 3 bases, the J end lost 8 bases, and 7 bases lay between the germline ends. The CDR3 loop spans 12 amino acids. This receptor was identified in a young woman with COVID-19, enrolled during active disease. The chain links TRBV11-2 to TRBJ1-4; D is unclear. The sequencing sample was made of peripheral blood. The CDR3 DNA follows: TGTGCCAGCAGCTTGACGGGGGAAAAACTGTTTTTT. The encoded protein is CASSLTGEKLFF.